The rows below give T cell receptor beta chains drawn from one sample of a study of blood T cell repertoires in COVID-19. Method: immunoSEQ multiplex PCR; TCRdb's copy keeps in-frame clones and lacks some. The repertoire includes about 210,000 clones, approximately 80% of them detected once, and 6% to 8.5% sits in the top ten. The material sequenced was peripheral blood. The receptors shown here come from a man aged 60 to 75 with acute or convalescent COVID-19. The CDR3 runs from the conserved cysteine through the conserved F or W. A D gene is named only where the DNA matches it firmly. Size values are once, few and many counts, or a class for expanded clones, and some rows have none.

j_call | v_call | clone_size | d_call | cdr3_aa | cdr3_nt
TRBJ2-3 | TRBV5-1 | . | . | CASSLQGDTQYF | TGCGCCAGCAGCTTACAGGGAGATACGCAGTATTTT
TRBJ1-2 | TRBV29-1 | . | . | CSVENRDGRLVGYGYTF | TGCAGCGTGGAAAACAGGGATGGGCGATTAGTAGGCTATGGCTACACCTTC
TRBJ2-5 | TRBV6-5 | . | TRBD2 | CASSPAGGGQETQYF | TGTGCCAGCAGCCCCGCGGGGGGGGGCCAAGAGACCCAGTACTTC
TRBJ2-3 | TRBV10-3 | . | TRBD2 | CAISTSGGAKDTQYF | TGTGCCATCAGTACTAGCGGGGGGGCTAAAGATACGCAGTATTTT
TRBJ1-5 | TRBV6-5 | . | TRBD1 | CASSPDRGKQPQHF | TGTGCCAGCAGTCCGGACAGGGGGAAACAGCCCCAGCATTTT
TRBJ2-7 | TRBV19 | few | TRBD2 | CASSMELAGSSYEQYF | TGTGCCAGTAGTATGGAACTAGCGGGCAGCTCCTACGAGCAGTACTTC
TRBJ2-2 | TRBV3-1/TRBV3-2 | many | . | CASSQEGRDTGELFF | TGTGCCAGCAGCCAAGAAGGCAGGGACACCGGGGAGCTGTTTTTT
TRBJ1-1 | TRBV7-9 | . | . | CASSSEEGTEAFF | TGTGCCAGCAGCTCCGAGGAGGGCACTGAAGCTTTCTTT
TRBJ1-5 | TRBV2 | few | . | CASSGGLSNQPQHF | TGTGCCAGCAGCGGGGGGCTGAGCAATCAGCCCCAGCATTTT
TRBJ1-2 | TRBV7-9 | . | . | CASSPPFGSNYGYTF | TGTGCCAGCAGCCCACCGTTTGGCAGTAACTATGGCTACACCTTC
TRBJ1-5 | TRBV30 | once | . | CAWGGGENQPQHF | TGTGCCTGGGGTGGGGGGGAGAATCAGCCCCAGCATTTT
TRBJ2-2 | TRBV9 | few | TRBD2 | CASSVATGRAGTGELFF | TGTGCCAGCAGCGTAGCCACGGGGAGGGCAGGCACCGGGGAGCTGTTTTTT
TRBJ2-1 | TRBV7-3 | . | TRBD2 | CASSFGTSGNEQFF | TGTGCCAGCAGCTTCGGGACTAGCGGCAATGAGCAGTTCTTC
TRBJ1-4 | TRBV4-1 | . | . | CASSQAGDGEKLFF | TGCGCCAGCAGCCAAGCAGGGGACGGTGAAAAACTGTTTTTT
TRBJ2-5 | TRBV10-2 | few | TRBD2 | CASRLAGVETQYF | TGCGCCAGTCGACTAGCGGGAGTAGAGACCCAGTACTTC
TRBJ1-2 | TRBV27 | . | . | CASSPRQLINYGYTF | TGTGCCAGCAGCCCGAGGCAGCTTATCAACTATGGCTACACCTTC
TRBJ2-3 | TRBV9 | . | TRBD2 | CASSVAGLAGGADTQYF | TGTGCCAGCAGCGTAGCCGGACTAGCGGGGGGTGCAGATACGCAGTATTTT
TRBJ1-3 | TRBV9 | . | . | CASSVTDSGNTIYF | TGTGCCAGCAGCGTAACAGACTCTGGAAACACCATATATTTT
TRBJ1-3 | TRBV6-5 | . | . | CASRVQGSGNTIYF | TGTGCCAGCAGGGTACAGGGCTCGGGAAACACCATATATTTT
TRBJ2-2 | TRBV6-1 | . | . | CASSEDTGLYGELFF | TGTGCCAGCAGTGAAGACACAGGGTTATACGGGGAGCTGTTTTTT
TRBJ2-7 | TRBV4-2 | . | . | CASSQDVGGRDEQYF | TGTGCCAGCAGCCAAGATGTAGGGGGTAGGGACGAGCAGTACTTC
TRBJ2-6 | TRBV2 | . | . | CASSFRQGTPRSGANVLTF | TGTGCCAGCAGTTTTCGCCAGGGCACCCCACGGTCCGGGGCCAACGTCCTGACTTTC
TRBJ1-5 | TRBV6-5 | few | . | CASRSQGVYQPQHF | TGTGCCAGCAGAAGTCAGGGTGTATATCAGCCCCAGCATTTT
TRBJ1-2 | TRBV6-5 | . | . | CASSLLRASDGYTF | TGTGCCAGCAGTCTCCTGAGGGCCTCTGATGGCTACACCTTC
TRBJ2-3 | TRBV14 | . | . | CASSQDLWAGTDRTDTQYF | TGTGCCAGCAGCCAAGATCTATGGGCCGGGACTGACCGCACAGATACGCAGTATTTT
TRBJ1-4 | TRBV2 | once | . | CASKGGADEKLFF | TGTGCCAGCAAAGGGGGGGCCGACGAAAAACTGTTTTTT
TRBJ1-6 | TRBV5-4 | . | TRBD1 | CASSPEQGAYNSPLHF | TGTGCCAGCAGCCCAGAACAGGGGGCCTATAATTCACCCCTCCACTTT
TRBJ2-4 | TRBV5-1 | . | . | CASSLAKNIQYF | TGCGCCAGCAGCCTAGCCAAAAACATTCAGTACTTC